This T cell receptor (beta chain) was profiled in a study of beta chain features in type 1 diabetes. General study findings and limits: HLA effects on TCRB rearrangement stayed unresolved here. PCR might preferentially amplify shorter templates, equally in patients and controls.

The table lists this clone with a few counts. Its target is not known. Blood was drawn once from each donor into heparinised tubes. The draws averaged roughly 120 mL. Each sorted population was over 98% pure. Expressed TCRB transcripts were sequenced after all isolated RNA was converted to cDNA. The repertoire was sequenced with immunoSEQ multiplex PCR; TCRdb's copy has only in-frame clones and lacks some. The table shows hundreds of thousands of clones, with roughly a sixth occurring only once. The source of this sequence is a man younger than 35 in good health. The sequencing sample was made of naive CD4+ T cells from blood.

CDR3 sequence: CAISDTTTNEKLFF. DNA for the CDR3: TGTGCCATCAGCGACACGACAACTAATGAAAAACTGTTTTTT. V is TRBV10-3 and J is TRBJ1-4; no clear D gene. This CDR3 has 14 residues. V was pared by 6 bases and J by 0 bases, with 8 bases between. Per the germline V gene, CDR1 is ENHRY and CDR2 is SYGVKD.